One sample yielded the 11 T cell receptor beta chains listed below, sequenced in a study of monozygotic twins with inflammatory bowel disease. TCRdb re-called the 5' RACE reads and shows each CDR3 protein once, DNA omitted. This sample's clone table lists about 450,000 distinct CDR3 sequences. The source material was blood. These receptors came from a human donor with ulcerative colitis or Crohn's disease, or a healthy co-twin of an affected twin (not recorded which).

The chain is built from TRBV6-6 and TRBJ1-5. Germline CDR1 MNHNY, CDR2 SVGAGI (reference sequence). CDR3 size: 14 residues. The CDR3 loop is CASSYGVSNQPQHF.

The genes are TRBV30 and TRBJ2-6; checking the TCRdb D call of TRBD1 is not possible without DNA. The CDR3 loop spans 14 amino acids. Germline V gene lookup returns CDR1 GTSNPN and CDR2 SVGIG (reference sequence). The CDR3 loop is CAWNSGPGANVLTF. Full variable domain (missing parts from reference TRBV30 and TRBJ2-6): SQTIHQWPATLVQPVGSPLSLECTVEGTSNPNLYWYRQAAGRGLQLLFYSVGIGQISSEVPQNLSASRPQDRQFILSSKKLLLSDSGFYLCAWNSGPGANVLTFGAGSRLTVL.

This chain links TRBV5-1 with TRBJ2-5; absent DNA, TCRdb's TRBD1 call cannot be checked. The CDR3 totals 14 residues. The V gene's germline CDR1 is SGHRS and CDR2 YFSETQ. The CDR3 loop is CASSLQGKQETQYF.

This chain joins TRBV2 and TRBJ1-5. CDR1 SNHLY and CDR2 FYNNEI come from the germline V gene. CDR3 length equals 13 residues. CDR3 sequence: CASSERINQPQHF.

The V and J genes are TRBV28 and TRBJ1-1. CDR3 size: 14 residues. Germline V lookup: CDR1 MDHEN, CDR2 SYDVKM. CDR3 amino acids: CASQSSLRATEAFF. The full variable domain, rest sourced from reference TRBV28 and TRBJ1-1, is DVKVTQSSRYLVKRTGEKVFLECVQDMDHENMFWYRQDPGLGLRLIYFSYDVKMKEKGDIPEGYSVSREKKERFSLILESASTNQTSMYLCASQSSLRATEAFFGQGTRLTVV.

CDR3 residues: CASSLGQGTGQYF. The V call is TRBV11-2, the J call TRBJ2-7; TCRdb returns TRBD1, unconfirmable since there is no DNA. This CDR3 spans 13 amino acids. The germline V gene encodes CDR1 SGHAT and CDR2 FQNNGV.

This chain joins TRBV6-5 and TRBJ1-1; the TRBD1 assignment by TCRdb is unverifiable without DNA. This CDR3 spans 13 amino acids. The V gene's germline CDR1 is MNHEY and CDR2 SVGAGI. CDR3: CASTRLSNTEAFF.

The chain recombines TRBV7-2 with TRBJ2-2; checking the TCRdb D call of TRBD1 is not possible without DNA. CDR1 SGHTA and CDR2 FQGNSA come from the germline V gene. CDR3 size: 15 residues. This CDR3 reads CASSTQPPNTGELFF.

The V gene is TRBV7-9, the J gene TRBJ2-7; the D call of TRBD1 rests on TCRdb alone, since no DNA is present to check it. The CDR3 has 11 residues. Germline V gene data show CDR1 as SEHNR and CDR2 as FQNEAQ (reference sequence). The CDR3 here is CASSLEGQQYF.

The CDR3 spells CASTPADSYEQYF. The chain carries TRBV19 and TRBJ2-7; the D call from TCRdb, TRBD1, cannot be confirmed without DNA. The germline CDR1 and CDR2 sequences are LNHDA and SQIVND (reference sequence). The CDR3 is 13 amino acids.

The chain employs TRBV18 and TRBJ1-1; TCRdb selects TRBD1, and the lack of DNA leaves this call unchecked. Germline-derived CDR1 and CDR2 are KGHSH and LQKENI. This CDR3 is built from 18 residues. CDR3 loop: CASSPWGTGSSLNTEAFF.